The T cell receptor beta chain described here comes from a study of blood T cell repertoires in COVID-19. Across the study: There were acute and convalescent COVID-19 samples, and they came from the United States, Italy and Spain.

The authors' processing: Cell counts per sample came from amplifying reference gene primers. This table comes from immunoSEQ multiplex PCR, and its TCRdb copy is limited to in-frame clones, with some not included. V, J and clone size derive from that table, while D and trimming were established from the DNA sequence. The sample yields around 250,000 clones, approximately 89% seen once. Trimming pared 0 bases from V and 0 bases from J, leaving 9 bases between. In germline, CDR1 is SEHNR, CDR2 FQNEAQ (reference sequence). The CDR3 is 16 residues long. The receptor comes from a man aged 40-50 years with active or convalescent COVID-19. Material for sequencing was peripheral blood. J is TRBJ1-3 and V is TRBV7-9; D ambiguous. CDR3: CASSLALPGSGNTIYF. The CDR3, as DNA: TGTGCCAGCAGCTTAGCCTTACCGGGCTCTGGAAACACCATATATTTT.